The clone carrying this T cell receptor beta chain was seen more than once but under ten times. These data originate in a study of T cells in Graves' hyperthyroidism and ophthalmopathy. Germline V gene lookup returns CDR1 MNHNS and CDR2 SASEGT. This CDR3 is 12 amino acids long. The germline V and J ends were trimmed by 6 bases and 8 bases, with 13 bases remaining between them. Using RNA transcripts as the source, TCR beta CDR3 regions were amplified. In the first-round RT-PCR of the TCR CDR3, the HTBI primer set was used. TCRdb re-called the multiplex PCR reads through MiXCR, storing one row per CDR3 protein. The repertoire holds under 350,000 distinct CDR3 sequences, with over 15% as singletons.

The clonotype originates from a woman aged 55-69 years with Graves' ophthalmopathy. The rearrangement links TRBV6-1 to TRBJ2-5; D unresolved. The sample was blood. The CDR3 DNA follows: TGTGCCAGCAGCCCTGTAGATGAAACCCAGTACTTC. Its translation: CASSPVDETQYF.